This T cell receptor (beta chain) was identified during a study of shared clonotypes between healthy human individuals. The study's findings and limits: A small donor pool kept down the genetic and exposure-history diversity that was represented.

Germline assignment: CDR1 SGHTA and CDR2 FQGNSA. CDR3 length equals 13 residues. Trimming removed 2 bases at V and 3 bases at J, with 7 bases between. A word on this clone: Its antigen is undetermined.

The assay was immunoSEQ multiplex PCR, and TCRdb's table has in-frame clones only and misses some. The sample has fewer than 850,000 clones, 55% to 75% seen once. Sequencing was carried out using memory CD4+ T cells sorted from blood. Noted subset: CD45RA-negative fraction. The chain has TRBV7-2 and TRBJ1-2, with D possibly being TRBD1 (5 bases). This sequence originates from a woman aged 30 to 39 in good health. This chain's CDR3 is CASSLQTDYGYTF. The CDR3 DNA sequence: TGTGCCAGCAGCTTACAGACAGACTATGGCTACACCTTC.